What follows is one TCR beta chain and its context. In this sample, this clone turned up a few times. The antigen this receptor binds is unknown. No base quality values were provided; no much bigger clone lies one nucleotide off. This entry comes from a study of immune evolution from preneoplasia to lung adenocarcinoma (dated by TCRdb to the early 2020s). Notes on the research overall: The study used immune gene expression, TCR sequencing and multiplex immunofluorescence to profile the immune contexture of lung adenocarcinoma precursors and invasive adenocarcinoma. A total of 45 to 55 patients contributed TCR sequencing data. It was reported in the study that about 100 samples were used for TCR sequencing. A total of 50 to 55 patients with pulmonary nodules who underwent surgical resection were included in the overall cohort. The sample size depended on which specimens were available, not on a prior power calculation. Resected precursor lesions (AAH, AIS, MIA) and invasive adenocarcinomas were compared with paired morphologically normal lung tissue. The immune data were combined with whole exome sequencing and methylation data from the same cohort of nodules. POLYSOLVER was used to infer Class I HLA alleles from exome data, while LOHHLA was used to detect allele-specific HLA loss. The paper's findings and limits, for the study overall: Clonality was highest in normal lung, while later-stage lesions appeared to have lower clonality but higher T cell density and diversity. Normal lung had the highest top T cell clone frequencies, which appeared to decline progressively from AAH through AIS, MIA and invasive adenocarcinoma. Findings were based on association rather than direct causation; larger cohorts with long-term follow-up and longitudinal biopsies were deemed needed. Because all patients were from Japan and China, applicability to Western populations was uncertain.

The germline V and J ends show losses of 4 bases and 1 base respectively, and no gene match explains 8 bases of the junction. The CDR3 starts with the cysteine, ends with the phenylalanine, and has 17 residues. Solely the CDR3 DNA is kept, with 51 bases framed from the first base. The germline V gene supplies CDR1 SGDLS and CDR2 YYNGEE. The patients had resection in Japan or China between about 2013 and 2017. Two lung cancer pathologists independently reviewed H&E slides to confirm the histologic diagnosis of every case. DNA was isolated from FFPE tissue using the AllPrep DNA/RNA FFPE Kit. The immunoSEQ hsTCRbeta Kit was used to sequence TCR beta CDR3 regions from DNA. As for how the authors treated the data: TCR sequencing data were analysed with the ImmunoSEQ Analyzer. T cell clonality was defined as 1 minus Pielou's evenness, as computed on productive rearrangements. To measure T cell diversity, the inverse Simpson index was applied to productive templates. T cell density was defined as TCR beta template counts normalized to usable DNA, with usable DNA estimated by amplification and sequencing of housekeeping genes. Two-sided Kruskal-Wallis tests were used to compare TCR metrics between histologic stages. What TCRdb holds here is the immuneACCESS table cut down to in-frame rearrangements. Part of the clones is not present; checked against another copy, under half of the missing clones reflect an unresolved V gene, and the others are unexplained. That table gives V, J and clone size, and the DNA gave D and trimming. Recorded for this sample are several thousand clones; roughly 79% of them occurred a single time. The top ten clonotypes cover about 6.5% of the sample.

The source of this sequence is a person between 65 and 79 years old with lung adenocarcinoma. Sequencing input: FFPE adjacent normal lung tissue. The sequence links TRBV9 to TRBJ2-5; a stretch of 12 junction bases matches TRBD2. The bases read TGTGCCAGCAGCCACTCAAAACTAGCGGGGGGCCAAGAGACCCAGTACTTC. Translated, it reads CASSHSKLAGGQETQYF. The full variable domain, completed from the reference TRBV9 and TRBJ2-5 proteins outside the CDR3, reads DSGVTQTPKHLITATGQRVTLRCSPRSGDLSVYWYQQSLDQGLQFLIQYYNGEERAKGNILERFSAQQFPDLHSELNLSSLELGDSALYFCASSHSKLAGGQETQYFGPGTRLLVL.